Below, 25 T cell receptor beta chains from the same sample are listed, as sequenced in a study of blood T cell repertoires in COVID-19. The assay was immunoSEQ multiplex PCR, and TCRdb's table has in-frame clones only and misses some. The table lists 150,000 to 200,000 clones, approximately 80% of them singletons. The material sequenced was PBMCs or T cells enriched from blood (not recorded which). All receptors come from a man between 60 and 75 years old who had been exposed to COVID-19.

The rearrangement joins TRBV2 to TRBJ2-1; 10 bases match TRBD2. V lost 6 bases and J lost 4; bases outside the gene matches: 6. The CDR3 consists of 15 residues. The germline V gene has CDR1 SNHLY and CDR2 FYNNEI. The CDR3: CASSPGTSVYNEQFF. In nucleotides, the CDR3 is TGTGCCAGCAGCCCCGGGACTAGCGTTTACAATGAGCAGTTCTTC.

This clone turned up a few times. The chain carries TRBV7-6 and TRBJ1-1, with 9 bases lining up with TRBD1. V shed 5 bases, J shed 2 bases, and the junction held 6 bases outside the gene matches. The CDR3 runs 15 residues. The germline V gene has CDR1 SGHVS and CDR2 FNYEAQ. The CDR3 DNA follows: TGTGCCAGCAGCGGACGACAGGGGGACAACACTGAAGCTTTCTTT. It is translated as CASSGRQGDNTEAFF. The entire variable domain, with the rest obtained from reference TRBV7-6 and TRBJ1-1, is as follows: GAGVSQSPRYKVTKRGQDVALRCDPISGHVSLYWYRQALGQGPEFLTYFNYEAQQDKSGLPNDRFSAERPEGSISTLTIQRTEQRDSAMYRCASSGRQGDNTEAFFGQGTRLTVV.

The count of this clone is one. The chain couples TRBV5-1 to TRBJ2-5; D might be TRBD2 (7 bases). Germline V gene sequence: CDR1 SGHRS, CDR2 YFSETQ. V was cut by 0 bases and J by 5 bases, with 17 bases left in between. The CDR3 length is 16 residues. CDR3 in amino acids: CASSLAPGGGGETQYF. Here the CDR3 DNA reads TGCGCCAGCAGCTTGGCCCCAGGCGGGGGCGGTGAGACCCAGTACTTC. Variable domain in full (rest from reference TRBV5-1 and TRBJ2-5): KAGVTQTPRYLIKTRGQQVTLSCSPISGHRSVSWYQQTPGQGLQFLFEYFSETQRNKGNFPGRFSGRQFSNSRSEMNVSTLELGDSALYLCASSLAPGGGGETQYFGPGTRLLVL.

The V and J genes are TRBV3-1 (or the pseudogene TRBV3-2) and TRBJ1-5; tentative D call: TRBD1 (5 bases). This CDR3 is built from 14 residues. The V end lost 1 base, the J end lost 3 bases, and 7 bases lay between the germline ends. Germline V gene sequence: CDR1 LGHDT, CDR2 YNNKEL (reference sequence). The CDR3 region is CASSQAGNNQPQHF. The CDR3 DNA reads TGTGCCAGCAGCCAAGCAGGGAACAATCAGCCCCAGCATTTT.

The rearrangement uses TRBV5-6 and TRBJ2-5; 8 bases match TRBD1. Trimming removed 4 bases from V and 1 base from J; junction bases left unmatched: 3. Germline V gives CDR1 SGHDT, CDR2 YYEEEE. This CDR3 has 14 amino acids. The chain's CDR3 is CASSATGGQETQYF. CDR3 sequence (DNA): TGTGCCAGCAGCGCTACAGGGGGCCAAGAGACCCAGTACTTC.

The chain combines TRBV28 with TRBJ1-1; 9 bases map to TRBD1. V was clipped by 4 bases and J by 4 bases; unmatched bases: 7. The CDR3 runs to 15 residues. The germline gives CDR1 MDHEN, CDR2 SYDVKM. The CDR3 is CASSSPTGGGTEAFF. CDR3 sequence (DNA): TGTGCCAGCAGTTCCCCGACAGGGGGGGGCACTGAAGCTTTCTTT.

The chain has TRBV5-1 and TRBJ2-7; the match to TRBD2 covers 9 bases. With 0 bases clipped from V and 7 bases from J, the junction kept 8 bases outside the gene matches. This CDR3 comprises 15 residues. Germline assignment: CDR1 SGHRS and CDR2 YFSETQ. CDR3 residues: CASSLGGGRVPEQYF. The CDR3 DNA reads TGCGCCAGCAGCTTGGGGGGCGGGAGGGTTCCAGAGCAGTACTTC.

The gene calls are TRBV2 and TRBJ1-1; D gene uncertain. The germline V gene has CDR1 SNHLY and CDR2 FYNNEI. This CDR3 has 15 residues. V was cut by 4 bases and J by 0 bases, with 12 bases left in between. Here the CDR3 reads CASSVLAALNTEAFF. CDR3 in DNA: TGTGCCAGCAGTGTCCTGGCGGCTTTGAACACTGAAGCTTTCTTT.

This clone has a handful of counts. V usage is TRBV2 and J usage is TRBJ2-5, with 9 bases identical to TRBD2. The V gene end was trimmed by 1 base and the J gene end by 2 bases; junction bases not matched to a gene: 2. The CDR3 runs 15 residues. Germline-derived CDR1 and CDR2 are SNHLY and FYNNEI. CDR3 bases: TGTGCCAGCAGTGAAGATAGCGGGGGACAAGAGACCCAGTACTTC. It specifies CASSEDSGGQETQYF.

The chain employs TRBV7-2 and TRBJ1-6; D gene uncertain. Germline V gene data show CDR1 as SGHTA and CDR2 as FQGNSA. The CDR3 contains 15 residues. The V end lost 5 bases, the J end lost 7 bases, and 15 bases lay between the germline ends. This CDR3 reads CASSDRLYGNSPLHF. The CDR3 region has the DNA TGTGCCAGCAGCGACCGACTCTACGGCAATTCACCCCTCCACTTT.

J is TRBJ2-6 and V is TRBV21-1; the table gives TRBD1 as D, unverified against the DNA. TRBV21-1 is described as a pseudogene. The CDR3 has 17 residues. CDR3 nucleotides: TGTGCCAGCAGCACAGATTGCGACAGGGCCGGGGCCAACGTCCTGACTTTC. This encodes CASSTDCDRAGANVLTF.

The chain carries TRBV30 and TRBJ1-1; D remains unclear. The germline CDR1 and CDR2 sequences are GTSNPN and SVGIG (reference sequence). V lost 2 bases and J lost 3, with 10 bases in between. The CDR3 runs to 13 residues. The CDR3 sequence is CAWSLQQHTEAFF. The CDR3 DNA follows: TGTGCCTGGAGTTTACAGCAACACACTGAAGCTTTCTTT.

CDR3 loop: CASSLLAGGAGELFF. CDR3 sequence (DNA): TGTGCCAGTAGTTTACTAGCGGGAGGGGCCGGGGAGCTGTTTTTT. The chain is built from TRBV19 and TRBJ2-2, with 13 bases fitting TRBD2. V lost 5 bases, J lost 6 bases, and 3 bases stayed unmatched. The CDR3 sequence is 15 residues long. Germline loops: CDR1 LNHDA, CDR2 SQIVND (reference sequence).

The chain links TRBV9 to TRBJ1-2; TRBD1 matches at 7 bases. Germline trimming cut 3 bases from V and 2 bases from J; bases unmatched to any gene: 1. CDR1 SGDLS and CDR2 YYNGEE come from the germline V gene. The CDR3 covers 13 residues. The CDR3, as DNA: TGTGCCAGCAGCGCGACAGGGAACTATGGCTACACCTTC. Its translation is CASSATGNYGYTF.

In nucleotides, the CDR3 is TGTGCCTGGAGTCGCGGGAGGGCAGGTATAAAGCCAGATACGCAGTATTTT. As protein: CAWSRGRAGIKPDTQYF. The rearrangement joins TRBV30 to TRBJ2-3, with 9 bases aligning to TRBD2. CDR1 is GTSNPN and CDR2 is SVGIG in the germline V gene (reference sequence). The trim removed 2 bases at V and 4 bases at J, leaving 13 bases unmatched. The CDR3 contains 17 residues.

This sequence joins TRBV14 and TRBJ2-2, with D uncertain. The V gene lost 0 bases and the J gene lost 3 bases, with 8 bases spanning the gap. The CDR3 spans 15 residues. Germline CDR1 SGHDN, CDR2 FVKESK. In nucleotides, the CDR3 is TGTGCCAGCAGCCAAGATGAGCTCCACACCGGGGAGCTGTTTTTT. It encodes CASSQDELHTGELFF.

Written as DNA, the CDR3 is TGTGCCAGCAGTTCGTCGGGACTAGCCTCCGAGCAGTACTTC. As protein: CASSSSGLASEQYF. The V call is TRBV6-5, the J call TRBJ2-7, with TRBD2 matching 9 bases. CDR3 length: 14 amino acids. Germline lookup yields CDR1 MNHEY and CDR2 SVGAGI. The V gene end was trimmed by 4 bases and the J gene end by 6 bases; junction bases not matched to a gene: 7.

CDR3 bases: TGTGCCAGCAGCGTAGGGGCCCGGGATAGTAATGAAAAACTGTTTTTT. Amino acid sequence: CASSVGARDSNEKLFF. The rearrangement links TRBV9 to TRBJ1-4; no clear D gene. The CDR3 is 16 residues long. CDR1 and CDR2 from the germline V gene are SGDLS and YYNGEE. Trimming took 0 bases from V and 4 from J, leaving 13 bases between them.

V usage is TRBV6-5 and J usage is TRBJ2-1; 12 bases are a match to TRBD2. Germline V gene sequence: CDR1 MNHEY, CDR2 SVGAGI. Losses at the gene ends were 4 bases for V and 7 bases for J; bases not matched to a gene: 8. This CDR3 is built from 16 residues. CDR3 nucleotides: TGTGCCAGCAGTTTTATCGGACTAGCGGGATTGAATGAGCAGTTCTTC. Its translation is CASSFIGLAGLNEQFF.

The V and J genes are TRBV5-4 and TRBJ2-1, with 7 positions matching TRBD2. There are 13 residues in the CDR3. V was pared by 9 bases and J by 4 bases, with 7 bases of the junction left unmatched. Per germline, CDR1 SGHNT and CDR2 YYREEE (reference sequence). CDR3 residues: CATGTTSYNEQFF. CDR3 sequence (DNA): TGTGCCACCGGGACTACCTCTTACAATGAGCAGTTCTTC.

The chain has TRBV29-1 and TRBJ1-3; D might be TRBD1 (5 bases). Trimming took off 4 bases at V and 6 bases at J, with 7 bases between the two ends. This CDR3 is built from 11 residues. From germline, CDR1 is SQVTM and CDR2 ANQGSEA. CDR3 nucleotide sequence: TGCAGCGTTGGACAGACAAACACCATATATTTT. Translated, it gives CSVGQTNTIYF.

This chain uses TRBV30 with TRBJ2-2; 7 bases fit TRBD1. CDR1 and CDR2 (germline): GTSNPN, SVGIG (reference sequence). The J segment lost 1 base and the V segment lost 2 bases, leaving 16 bases of the junction unmatched. This CDR3 comprises 19 residues. Here the CDR3 DNA reads TGTGCCTGGAGTCAGGTCCCGCGGACAGGACCCCTGAACACCGGGGAGCTGTTTTTT. Its translation is CAWSQVPRTGPLNTGELFF. The full variable domain, completed using reference TRBV30 and TRBJ2-2, is SQTIHQWPATLVQPVGSPLSLECTVEGTSNPNLYWYRQAAGRGLQLLFYSVGIGQISSEVPQNLSASRPQDRQFILSSKKLLLSDSGFYLCAWSQVPRTGPLNTGELFFGEGSRLTVL.

About this clone itself: The junction differs from germline at one of its ends, possibly a read error. V gene TRBV29-1 combines with J gene TRBJ1-1; D may be TRBD1 (6 bases). Germline CDR1 and CDR2: SQVTM and ANQGSEA. The CDR3 is 14 residues long. The CDR3 DNA reads TGCGGCGTTAGCCTGGGGGCGGTAGGCACTGAAGCTTTCTTT. Translated: CGVSLGAVGTEAFF. The full variable domain, its missing parts supplied by reference TRBV29-1 and TRBJ1-1, is SAVISQKPSRDICQRGTSLTIQCQVDSQVTMMFWYRQQPGQSLTLIATANQGSEATYESGFVIDKFPISRPNLTFSTLTVSNMSPEDSSIYLCGVSLGAVGTEAFFGQGTRLTVV.

This clone has only one observation. This chain links TRBV5-1 with TRBJ2-2, with D maybe TRBD1 (6 bases). Trimming cost V 8 bases and J 2 bases, with 16 bases left between them. CDR3 length: 15 amino acids. Germline CDR1 reads SGHRS; CDR2 reads YFSETQ. The CDR3 coding sequence is TGCGCCAGTGGAGCCGGGACAATAAACACCGGGGAGCTGTTTTTT. Protein sequence: CASGAGTINTGELFF.

The rearrangement uses TRBV7-9 and TRBJ1-6; 8 bases map to TRBD1. Germline assignment: CDR1 SEHNR and CDR2 FQNEAQ (reference sequence). Unmatched junction bases numbered 14, after V lost 6 bases and J lost 7 bases. The CDR3 is 17 residues long. CDR3 in DNA: TGTGCCAGCAGGATAGCTCGGGCAGGGGGCTCGAATTCACCCCTCCACTTT. This codes for CASRIARAGGSNSPLHF.